This T cell receptor (beta chain) is drawn from a study of cytomegalovirus exposure and HLA in healthy donors. Study at large: Earlier, 180 million or so T cells were analyzed, and some 120 million unique TCR beta sequences were found among them. Overall study findings and caveats: The productive fraction for most TCR beta V segments was about 90% or about 30% in an earlier analysis.

These donors, healthy bone marrow donors, were studied. It was with 60 Vbeta and 13 Jbeta primers that the PCR ran. TCRdb's table, derived via immunoSEQ multiplex PCR, lists solely in-frame clones and lacks some. The data show about 190,000 clones, with roughly 81% seen just once and over 2% held by the top ten. V dropped 7 bases and J dropped 1 base, with 17 bases sitting between them. The CDR3 spans 15 residues. The germline V gene encodes CDR1 SQVTM and CDR2 ANQGSEA. As to this clone: The antigen is unknown.

The sequencing input was PBMCs. The TCR sequence derives from a woman aged 25 to 39 in good health and CMV-seropositive. The chain combines TRBV29-1 with TRBJ2-1, with D perhaps matching TRBD2 (6 bases). The CDR3 region has the DNA TGCAGCGGCGCGACACGGGAGAGGTCCTACAATGAGCAGTTCTTC. Translated, it gives CSGATRERSYNEQFF.